This TCR beta chain was identified during a study of cytomegalovirus exposure and HLA in healthy donors. At the level of the study: Clustering assigned over 70% of the 350 to 400 genotyped donors to the Caucasian-associated ancestry cluster.

The CDR3 is 15 residues long. Germline V gene data show CDR1 as MDHEN and CDR2 as SYDVKM. Trimming removed 5 bases from V and 4 bases from J, with 17 bases in between. Primers for the PCR totalled 60 Vbeta and 13 Jbeta. Here immunoSEQ multiplex PCR was the method, and the copy in TCRdb shows in-frame clones only, minus some. Of about 190,000 clones in the sample, around three quarters were seen once. This receptor was obtained from a woman younger than 30 in good health and CMV-seronegative. The sample consisted of PBMCs. V usage is TRBV28 and J usage is TRBJ1-2; maybe TRBD1 (5 bases). CDR3 protein: CASSPTFQRGYGYTF. CDR3 in DNA: TGTGCCAGCAGTCCTACGTTCCAAAGGGGCTATGGCTACACCTTC.